These 8 T cell receptor beta chains came from one sample sequenced in a study of T cells in Graves' hyperthyroidism and ophthalmopathy. It was RNA transcripts that yielded the amplified TCR beta CDR3 regions. TCR CDR3 underwent first-round RT-PCR with the HTBI primer set. Each CDR3 protein gets one entry after TCRdb re-called the multiplex PCR reads with MiXCR. The sample holds 450,000 to 650,000 distinct CDR3 sequences; over 15% are singletons and the top ten take 17%. Sequencing used blood. The receptors here all came from a woman between 18 and 29 years old with Graves' ophthalmopathy.

In its sample, this clonotype was seen many times. V and J are TRBV6-5 and TRBJ2-3; D is possibly TRBD1 (5 bases). Germline CDR1 and CDR2: MNHEY and SVGAGI. This CDR3 comprises 14 residues. Trimming took off 0 bases at V and 2 bases at J, with 6 bases between the two ends. In nucleotides, the CDR3 is TGTGCCAGCAGTTACTCAGGGGACACAGATACGCAGTATTTT. It is translated as CASSYSGDTDTQYF.

This clonotype was recorded many times. The V call is TRBV4-3, the J call TRBJ2-7, with D possibly called TRBD1 or TRBD2 (5 bases each). The CDR3 loop spans 14 amino acids. Germline values: CDR1 LGHNA, CDR2 YSLEER. V dropped 0 bases and J dropped 6 bases, with 12 bases sitting between them. The CDR3 DNA follows: TGCGCCAGCAGCCAAGATCGAGGGGTCGGCGAGCAGTACTTC. Translating it yields CASSQDRGVGEQYF.

This clonotype showed up many times. The CDR3 DNA is TGTGCCAGCGGGCTTACAGGGACTGAAGCTTTCTTT. This sequence encodes CASGLTGTEAFF. The V and J genes are TRBV5-8 and TRBJ1-1; a weak D match, TRBD1 (6 bases). The length of the CDR3 is 12 residues. Deletions cut 7 bases from V and 5 bases from J, with 12 bases between. Germline CDR1 and CDR2: SGHTS and YDEGEE.

This clonotype has ten or more counts. The CDR3 loop is CASSLNRGRFDTEAFF. In DNA form, the CDR3 reads TGTGCCAGCAGTTTGAACAGGGGGCGATTCGACACTGAAGCTTTCTTT. V usage is TRBV27 and J usage is TRBJ1-1; 9 bases map to TRBD1. Losses at the gene ends were 3 bases for V and 3 bases for J; bases not matched to a gene: 8. The CDR3 consists of 16 residues. Germline CDR1 is MNHEY and CDR2 is SMNVEV (reference sequence).

This clonotype was counted at least ten times. This chain joins TRBV7-8 and TRBJ1-2, with no clear D. Trimming removed 5 bases from V and 0 bases from J, with 16 bases in between. CDR3 length: 16 amino acids. Germline-derived CDR1 and CDR2 are SGHVS and FQNEAQ. CDR3 sequence: CASSPLSGPPNYGYTF. CDR3 nucleotides: TGTGCCAGCAGCCCCCTCAGCGGGCCGCCTAACTATGGCTACACCTTC.

The chain carries TRBV19 and TRBJ2-7; 7 bases match TRBD1. The CDR3 has 14 amino acids. Germline V gene sequence: CDR1 LNHDA, CDR2 SQIVND (reference sequence). J gave up 3 bases and V 5 bases, and 7 bases lay outside the gene matches. The DNA for the CDR3 is TGTGCCAGTAGTGTCGGGACAGAAATCTACGAGCAGTACTTC. Translation gives CASSVGTEIYEQYF.

The genes are TRBV12-3 or TRBV12-4 and TRBJ2-2, with TRBD2 matching 9 bases. V was pared by 1 base and J by 6 bases, with 15 bases of the junction left unmatched. The CDR3 consists of 19 residues. The chain's CDR3 is CASSLVSGTSQGEAGELFF. CDR3 DNA: TGTGCCAGCAGTTTAGTTTCCGGGACTAGCCAGGGGGAGGCCGGGGAGCTGTTTTTT.

This clonotype appeared many times. The J gene is TRBJ2-7, the V gene TRBV7-2, with a possible D match to TRBD2 (6 bases). This CDR3 region has 15 residues. The ends were cut back, 1 base at V and 2 bases at J, with 12 bases in the middle. Germline values: CDR1 SGHTA, CDR2 FQGNSA. The CDR3 coding sequence is TGTGCCAGCAGCTTAGTCGGGGACTCTACCTACGAGCAGTACTTC. The encoded protein is CASSLVGDSTYEQYF.